This T cell receptor beta chain was documented in a study of blood T cell repertoires in COVID-19. On the study more broadly: The United States, Italy and Spain were the sources of the acute and convalescent COVID-19 samples.

In the original processing: Reference gene primer amplification yielded estimated nucleated cell counts. TCRdb keeps only in-frame clones here, not all; method: immunoSEQ multiplex PCR. V and J calls and clone size are given by that table; D and trimming were obtained from the DNA. Of 150,000 or so clones listed, roughly 78% are singletons. The V and J ends lost 3 bases and 1 base, in that order; junction bases with no gene match: 2. Per the germline V gene, CDR1 is SGHAT and CDR2 is FQNNGV. The CDR3 covers 17 residues. V and J are TRBV11-2 and TRBJ2-3, with 15 bases that match TRBD2. This clonotype was sampled from a human donor with acute or convalescent COVID-19. The donor label of this sample is uncertain. Sequenced: peripheral blood. Written as DNA, the CDR3 is TGTGCCAGCAGCTTCCGGACTAGCGGGGGGGGCACAGATACGCAGTATTTT. It specifies CASSFRTSGGGTDTQYF.